This passage covers 10 T cell receptor beta chains from one sample sequenced in a study of T cells in women clearing cervical HPV infection. Clones were sequenced by immunoSEQ multiplex PCR, and TCRdb holds only the in-frame ones, with some missing. In total, the table holds tens of thousands of clones. The specimen sequenced was blood buffy coat. Receptors were obtained from a woman between 18 and 69 years old with a cervical HPV16 infection that either progressed to CIN3+ or cleared (not recorded which).

Concerning this clone itself: The read gets to within 3 residues of the CDR3 end, and the germline J gene fills in the rest. This rearrangement joins TRBV6-2 or TRBV6-3 to TRBJ1-2, with D perhaps TRBD1 (5 bases). V lost 6 bases, J lost 5 bases, and 13 bases lay in between. This CDR3 region has 13 residues. The germline V gene encodes CDR1 MNHEY and CDR2 SVGEGT. The CDR3 is CASSDSFWYGYTF. The DNA read from the CDR3 is TGTGCCAGCAGCGACAGTTTTTGGTATGGC.

To note about this clone: The read terminates 3 residues ahead of where the CDR3 ends, so the germline J gene completes it. V gene TRBV13 combines with J gene TRBJ2-3; 9 bases are shared with TRBD1. This CDR3 spans 13 amino acids. Germline V lookup: CDR1 PRHDT, CDR2 FYEKMQ (reference sequence). CDR3 region: CASSKRQGETQYF. The CDR3 DNA, read in part, is TGTGCCAGCAGCAAAAGACAGGGGGAGACG. Drawing the rest from reference TRBV13 and TRBJ2-3, the complete variable domain is AAGVIQSPRHLIKEKRETATLKCYPIPRHDTVYWYQQGPGQDPQFLISFYEKMQSDKGSIPDRFSAQQFSDYHSELNMSSLELGDSALYFCASSKRQGETQYFGPGTRLTVL.

Worth noting for this clone: The missing CDR3 end, 3 residues past where the read stops, is filled in from the germline J gene. V gene TRBV20-1 combines with J gene TRBJ1-4, with D maybe TRBD1 (5 bases). The CDR3 extends over 14 amino acids. Trimming took off 5 bases at V and 3 bases at J, with 13 bases between the two ends. The germline V gene encodes CDR1 DFQATT and CDR2 SNEGSKA (reference sequence). CDR3 DNA, as far as it was read: TGCAGTGCTCGGCGGCCGGGGGCTAATGAAAAA. Translated: CSARRPGANEK. The entire CDR3 protein reads CSARRPGANEKLFF.

Comments on this clone: The observed sequence ends 3 residues before the CDR3 terminus, with the missing tail filled in from the germline J gene. The rearrangement uses TRBV7-3 and TRBJ2-1; 10 bases match TRBD2. V gave up 5 bases and J gave up 5 bases; unmatched junction bases: 18. The CDR3 is 19 residues long. CDR1 is SGHTA and CDR2 is FQGTGA in the germline V gene. Partial CDR3 DNA: TGTGCCAGCAGCCTAAATTTAATAGCGGGGGGCCGACCCGACAATGAG. Protein product: CASSLNLIAGGRPDNE. The entire CDR3 protein is CASSLNLIAGGRPDNEQFF.

About this clone itself: The read stops 3 residues short of the end of the CDR3; the missing end is completed from the germline J gene. The chain links TRBV19 to TRBJ1-2, with D perhaps TRBD1 (5 bases). The CDR3 is made up of 15 amino acids. CDR1 is LNHDA and CDR2 is SQIVND in the germline V gene (reference sequence). With 3 bases removed from V and 2 bases from J, the gap between germline ends came to 13 bases. The CDR3 bases that were read are TGTGCCAGTAGTATCCGTCCCAGGGAGAACTATGGC. Translated, it gives CASSIRPRENYG. In full, the CDR3 reads CASSIRPRENYGYTF.

Regarding this clone: The missing CDR3 end, 3 residues past where the read stops, is filled in from the germline J gene. V gene TRBV2 combines with J gene TRBJ2-3; D not certain. CDR1 and CDR2 (germline): SNHLY, FYNNEI. CDR3 size: 12 residues. CDR3 DNA, as far as it was read: TGTGCCAGCAGGGGCAGTCAAGAGACG. This sequence encodes CASRGSQET. The whole CDR3 is CASRGSQETQYF.

CDR3 DNA (partial): TGTGCCAGCAGCCATGACTCTGGGGCCAACGTG. This encodes CASSHDSGANV. The entire CDR3 protein is CASSHDSGANVLFF. The chain recombines TRBV6-2 or TRBV6-3 with TRBJ2-2, with D possibly matching TRBD1 (5 bases). The read ends 3 residues before the CDR3 terminus; that terminus is restored from the germline J gene. Germline assignment: CDR1 MNHEY and CDR2 SVGEGT. The CDR3 runs 14 residues.

As concerns this clone: The CDR3 end falls 3 residues outside the read, so it is completed with the germline J gene. V gene TRBV30 combines with J gene TRBJ1-5; unclear D gene. V was clipped by 1 base and J by 5 bases, with 6 bases between them. This CDR3 has 12 residues. CDR1 is GTSNPN and CDR2 is SVGIG in the germline V gene (reference sequence). The CDR3 loop is CAWSDSYQPQHF. Partial CDR3 DNA: TGTGCCTGGAGTGACAGCTATCAGCCC.

About this clone itself: The read stops 3 residues short of the end of the CDR3; the missing end is completed from the germline J gene. The chain joins TRBV18 to TRBJ2-3; weak D call: TRBD1 (5 bases). Germline V gene sequence: CDR1 KGHSH, CDR2 LQKENI. This CDR3 has 14 residues. The CDR3 loop is CASSPPGIQETQYF. The sequenced CDR3 bases are TGTGCCAGCTCACCCCCAGGGATACAAGAGACG.

CDR3 in amino acids: CSARDIQGTDNSPLFF. CDR3 DNA (partial): TGCAGTGCTAGAGATATCCAGGGAACTGATAATTCACCA. The V gene is TRBV20-1, the J gene TRBJ1-4, with D possibly matching TRBD1 (5 bases). The CDR3 end is not reached by the read, which stops 3 residues before it; the germline J gene fills it in. CDR1 DFQATT and CDR2 SNEGSKA come from the germline V gene (reference sequence). The CDR3 is made up of 16 amino acids.